The clone carrying this T cell receptor (beta chain) was detected only a few times. Its matching antigen is unknown. The CDR3 is made up of 15 amino acids. Per germline, CDR1 SGHRS and CDR2 YFSETQ. With 4 bases clipped from V and 0 bases from J, the junction kept 6 bases outside the gene matches. Sequenced by immunoSEQ multiplex PCR; TCRdb stores in-frame clones only, minus some. Here the sample spans 85,000 to 90,000 clones, 85% to 90% being singletons. The data derive from a study of graft-versus-host responses after intestinal transplantation. Study in general: Tacrolimus plus steroids were given to all recipients for approximately three years, preceded by anti-thymocyte globulin induction.

The source material was unstimulated CD4+ T cells sorted from spleen or lymph node cells, sampled before intestinal transplant. The V call is TRBV5-1, the J call TRBJ1-2; 7 nucleotides line up with TRBD1. The receptor's source is a human donor who received an intestinal transplant. The CDR3 spells CASSPLQGTNYGYTF. CDR3 sequence (DNA): TGCGCCAGCAGCCCCTTACAGGGGACTAACTATGGCTACACCTTC.